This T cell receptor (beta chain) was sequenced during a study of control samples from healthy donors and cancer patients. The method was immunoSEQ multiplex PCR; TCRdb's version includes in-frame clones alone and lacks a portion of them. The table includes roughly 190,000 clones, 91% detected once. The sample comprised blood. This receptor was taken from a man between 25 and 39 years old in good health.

The CDR3 DNA follows: TGTGCCACCAGTGATTTCCTCACAGGGGGCACAGATACGCAGTATTTT. The encoded protein is CATSDFLTGGTDTQYF. This chain uses TRBV24-1 with TRBJ2-3; 7 bases align to TRBD1. The CDR3 totals 16 residues. The V segment lost 1 base and the J segment 1 base; nucleotides outside the gene matches: 4. Germline CDR1 reads KGHDR; CDR2 reads SFDVKD.